A selection of T cell receptor beta chains follows, all from one sample in a study of CD8+CD57+ T cells in acquired aplastic anemia. Via MiXCR, TCRdb re-called the reads, giving one row per CDR3 protein. The table includes about 180,000 distinct CDR3 sequences, roughly three fifths detected once. Sequencing input: sorted CD4+, CD8+, or CD8+CD57+ T cells (not recorded which) from PBMCs. Source of these receptors: a human donor with aplastic anemia. The CDR3 runs from the conserved cysteine through the conserved F or W. The D gene is left open where the match is weak. Only some rows state a clone size, as once, few, many or a class for expanded clones.

abundance	v_gene	j_gene	d_gene	CDR3aa	CDR3nt
-	TRBV19	TRBJ2-7	TRBD1	CASSIARGSIEQYF	TGTGCCAGTAGTATAGCCAGGGGGTCTATCGAGCAGTACTTC
many	TRBV5-1	TRBJ2-7	-	CASSLAGRVEEQYF	TGCGCCAGCAGCTTGGCGGGCAGGGTAGAAGAGCAGTACTTC
-	TRBV5-1	TRBJ2-3	-	CASSSLGGGTDTQYF	TGCGCCAGCAGCTCACTAGGAGGGGGCACAGATACGCAGTATTTT
once	TRBV7-6	TRBJ2-7	-	CASSPQGKSYEQYF	TGCGCCAGCAGCCCACAGGGAAAGTCCTACGAGCAGTACTTC
few	TRBV6-5	TRBJ2-2	TRBD1	CATSTGQHTGELFF	TGTGCCACTTCGACGGGACAGCACACCGGGGAGCTGTTTTTT
-	TRBV19	TRBJ2-5	TRBD2	CASRSSSGSSQETQYF	TGTGCCAGTAGGTCCTCTAGCGGGAGTAGCCAAGAGACCCAGTACTTC
-	TRBV10-3	TRBJ2-1	TRBD2	CAIRLAGTYNEQFF	TGTGCCATCAGACTAGCGGGGACCTACAATGAGCAGTTCTTC
-	TRBV11-2	TRBJ2-7	-	CASSHDSYEQYF	TGTGCCAGCAGCCACGACAGCTACGAGCAGTACTTC
-	TRBV10-1	TRBJ2-1	-	CASSRGYSYNEQFF	TGCGCCAGCAGTCGAGGGTACTCCTACAATGAGCAGTTCTTC
-	TRBV2	TRBJ2-1	-	CATPTGEGEQFF	TGTGCCACGCCGACTGGGGAAGGTGAGCAGTTCTTC
-	TRBV10-3	TRBJ2-3	TRBD2	CAISEPTSGGGLGTQYF	TGTGCCATCAGTGAGCCGACTAGCGGGGGTGGGTTGGGTACGCAGTATTTT
-	TRBV7-9	TRBJ1-6	TRBD1	CASSIDRDNSPLHF	TGTGCCAGCAGCATAGACAGGGATAATTCACCCCTCCACTTT
many	TRBV6-5	TRBJ2-2	-	CASSSQGNTGELFF	TGTGCCAGCAGTTCGCAGGGAAACACCGGGGAGCTGTTTTTT
-	TRBV7-9	TRBJ2-1	TRBD2	CASSPTSGGHNEQFF	TGTGCCAGCAGTCCGACTAGCGGGGGACACAATGAGCAGTTCTTC
many	TRBV7-9	TRBJ1-2	-	CASSLPRTESNYGYTF	TGTGCCAGCAGCTTGCCAAGGACAGAGAGTAACTATGGCTACACCTTC
-	TRBV7-9	TRBJ2-6	-	CASSDTFSGANVLTF	TGTGCCAGCAGCGACACCTTCTCTGGGGCCAACGTCCTGACTTTC
-	TRBV7-2	TRBJ2-3	TRBD2	CASSFRRGSGADTQYF	TGTGCCAGCAGCTTCCGCCGTGGTAGCGGGGCAGACACGCAGTATTTT
-	TRBV2	TRBJ1-2	TRBD1	CASSELRTGGPYGYTF	TGTGCCAGCAGTGAATTAAGGACAGGGGGACCGTATGGCTACACCTTC
many	TRBV6-4	TRBJ2-1	TRBD1	CASSEKGQGWNEQFF	TGTGCCAGCAGTGAGAAGGGACAGGGGTGGAATGAGCAGTTCTTC
-	TRBV7-9	TRBJ2-5	-	CASSLGGRWGETQYF	TGTGCCAGCAGCTTAGGAGGCAGGTGGGGAGAGACCCAGTACTTC
-	TRBV19	TRBJ2-5	-	CASSGAQQETQYF	TGTGCCAGTAGTGGGGCCCAGCAAGAGACCCAGTACTTC
-	TRBV25-1	TRBJ1-2	TRBD1	CASSDPGTGYYGYTF	TGTGCCAGCAGTGACCCCGGGACAGGGTACTATGGCTACACCTTC
-	TRBV15	TRBJ2-7	TRBD2	CATSRRTSSYEQYF	TGTGCCACCAGCCGCAGGACTAGCTCCTACGAGCAGTACTTC
-	TRBV9	TRBJ2-4	TRBD2	CASSLGGAVYF	TGTGCCAGCAGCTTGGGAGGGGCTGTGTACTTC
many	TRBV6-6	TRBJ2-3	-	CASFFLDTQYF	TGTGCCAGCTTTTTCCTGGATACGCAGTATTTT
-	TRBV11-2	TRBJ2-5	-	CASSLGWGSMGDQETQYF	TGTGCCAGCAGCTTAGGGTGGGGCTCCATGGGCGATCAAGAGACCCAGTACTTC